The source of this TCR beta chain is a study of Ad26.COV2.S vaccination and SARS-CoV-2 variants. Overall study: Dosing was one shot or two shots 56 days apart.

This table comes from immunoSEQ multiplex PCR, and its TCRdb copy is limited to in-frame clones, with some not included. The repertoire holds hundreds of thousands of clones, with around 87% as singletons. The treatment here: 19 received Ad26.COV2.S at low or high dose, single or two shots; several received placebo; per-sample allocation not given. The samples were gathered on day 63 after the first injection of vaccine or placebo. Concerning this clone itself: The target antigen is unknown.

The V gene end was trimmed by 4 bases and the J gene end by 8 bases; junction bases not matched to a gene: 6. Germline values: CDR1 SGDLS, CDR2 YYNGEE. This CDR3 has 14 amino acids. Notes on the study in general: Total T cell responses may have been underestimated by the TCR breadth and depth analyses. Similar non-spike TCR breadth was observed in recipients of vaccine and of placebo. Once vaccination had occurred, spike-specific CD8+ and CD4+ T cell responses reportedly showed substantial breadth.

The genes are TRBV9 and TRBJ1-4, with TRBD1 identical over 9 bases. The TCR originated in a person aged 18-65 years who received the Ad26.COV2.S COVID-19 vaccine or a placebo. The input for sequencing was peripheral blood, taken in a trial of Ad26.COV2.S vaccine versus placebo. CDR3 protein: CASSSQTGGEKLFF. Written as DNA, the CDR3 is TGTGCCAGCAGCTCCCAGACAGGGGGGGAAAAACTGTTTTTT.